This T cell receptor beta chain comes out of a study of shared clonotypes between healthy human individuals. Study in general: The plates for each donor numbered three CD4 naive, three CD4 memory, two CD8 naive and one CD8 memory.

The repertoire was sequenced with immunoSEQ multiplex PCR; TCRdb's copy has only in-frame clones and lacks some. The data show 650,000 to 800,000 clones, 92% seen once. The naive CD8 subset, CD45RO-negative cells positively selected for CCR7, excluded terminally differentiated effector memory CD45RA+ cells. The sequence derives from a man aged 25 to 45 in good health. Source material: naive CD8+ T cells sorted from blood.

DNA for the CDR3: TGTGCCAGCCGAGCACAGGAGAGTTTGTCTGAAGCTTTCTTT. As protein: CASRAQESLSEAFF. The V call is TRBV7-6, the J call TRBJ1-1, with a weak D call TRBD1 (5 bases). Germline V CDR1 and CDR2: SGHVS, FNYEAQ. There are 14 residues in the CDR3. Trimming took off 8 bases at V and 6 bases at J, with 19 bases between the two ends.